These 15 T cell receptor beta chains came from one sample sequenced in a study of cytomegalovirus exposure and HLA in healthy donors. PCR primers comprised 60 Vbeta and 13 Jbeta primers. Repertoires were generated with immunoSEQ multiplex PCR, while TCRdb's copy carries only in-frame clones and drops some. The sample yields 130,000 to 150,000 clones, roughly 79% seen once. The sequencing sample was made of PBMCs. The receptors originated from a woman aged 60 to 75 in good health and CMV-seropositive.

The chain couples TRBV5-6 to TRBJ2-3, with 7 bases aligning to TRBD2. The CDR3 is 14 residues long. V trimming: 4 bases; J trimming: 3 bases; junction bases outside the gene matches: 5. The germline V gene has CDR1 SGHDT and CDR2 YYEEEE. The CDR3, as DNA: TGTGCCAGCAGCACGAGACTAGCTACAGATACGCAGTATTTT. Encoded protein: CASSTRLATDTQYF.

This chain links TRBV5-1 with TRBJ2-7; 8 bases are a match to TRBD1. The trim removed 4 bases at V and 9 bases at J, leaving 18 bases unmatched. The CDR3 covers 16 residues. Germline CDR1 and CDR2: SGHRS and YFSETQ. The CDR3 reads CASSLTGTGPYDGQYF. CDR3 DNA: TGCGCCAGCAGCCTCACCGGGACAGGCCCCTACGATGGGCAGTACTTC. The full variable domain, rest sourced from reference TRBV5-1 and TRBJ2-7, is KAGVTQTPRYLIKTRGQQVTLSCSPISGHRSVSWYQQTPGQGLQFLFEYFSETQRNKGNFPGRFSGRQFSNSRSEMNVSTLELGDSALYLCASSLTGTGPYDGQYFGPGTRLTVT.

This chain connects TRBV15 to TRBJ2-7; 9 bases are a match to TRBD2. V dropped 1 base and J dropped 2; count of bases not matched to a gene: 3. The CDR3 extends over 15 amino acids. CDR1 is LNHNV, CDR2 YYDKDF, per germline (reference sequence). The CDR3 protein is CATSRVLAGTYEQYF. CDR3 in DNA: TGTGCCACCAGCAGAGTGCTAGCGGGGACCTACGAGCAGTACTTC.

This clone was found once. The chain uses TRBV4-1 and TRBJ2-7, with a tentative D call TRBD2 (7 bases). The CDR3 extends over 15 amino acids. Germline CDR1 is MGHRA and CDR2 is YSYEKL. V lost 4 bases and J 0 bases, leaving 13 bases between the germline ends. The CDR3 nucleotides are TGCGCCAGCAGCCTTCGGGGGGCGAGCTCCTACGAGCAGTACTTC. Translation: CASSLRGASSYEQYF.

The rearrangement links TRBV29-1 to TRBJ2-5; 8 bases are shared with TRBD2. Germline V gene sequence: CDR1 SQVTM, CDR2 ANQGSEA. The CDR3 length is 15 residues. V was pared by 0 bases and J by 11 bases, with 14 bases of the junction left unmatched. CDR3 in amino acids: CSVEERERESREQYF. CDR3 coding DNA: TGCAGCGTTGAAGAGAGGGAGCGGGAGTCAAGGGAGCAGTACTTC.

This chain links TRBV7-2 with TRBJ1-2; 9 positions match TRBD1. This CDR3 is built from 13 residues. The V gene's germline CDR1 is SGHTA and CDR2 FQGNSA. Germline trimming cut 5 bases from V and 7 bases from J; bases unmatched to any gene: 5. The CDR3 region has the DNA TGTGCCAGCAGCGGACAGGGGTATGGTGGCTACACCTTC. Its protein is CASSGQGYGGYTF.

The chain recombines TRBV9 with TRBJ2-2; a possible D gene is TRBD2 (5 bases). Per germline, CDR1 SGDLS and CDR2 YYNGEE. The CDR3 is 17 amino acids. The V and J ends lost 0 bases and 6 bases respectively, with 18 bases between them. The CDR3 coding sequence is TGTGCCAGCAGCGTAGAGGTGGGAGTGAACGAGGCCGGGGAGCTGTTTTTT. Its protein is CASSVEVGVNEAGELFF.

The J gene is TRBJ2-4, the V gene TRBV5-1, with D perhaps matching TRBD1 (5 bases). The ends were cut back, 4 bases at V and 0 bases at J, with 8 bases in the middle. The CDR3 covers 14 residues. Germline CDR1 is SGHRS and CDR2 is YFSETQ. Written as DNA, the CDR3 is TGCGCCAGCAGCGCCCAGGGAGCCAAAAACATTCAGTACTTC. This translates into CASSAQGAKNIQYF.

The J gene is TRBJ1-2, the V gene TRBV27, with 11 bases matching TRBD1. Trimming took 4 bases from V and 6 from J; bases not matched to a gene: 4. The length of the CDR3 is 14 residues. Germline CDR1 reads MNHEY; CDR2 reads SMNVEV (reference sequence). CDR3 in DNA: TGTGCCAGCAGTTCACCGGGACAGGGGGATGGCTACACCTTC. This sequence encodes CASSSPGQGDGYTF.

The rearrangement uses TRBV28 and TRBJ1-1; 9 nucleotides agree with TRBD1. The CDR3 length is 15 residues. The trim removed 5 bases at V and 11 bases at J, leaving 15 bases unmatched. Germline lookup yields CDR1 MDHEN and CDR2 SYDVKM. CDR3: CASSRGTGNGAGAFF. The CDR3 region has the DNA TGTGCCAGCAGTCGGGGGACAGGGAACGGCGCGGGGGCTTTCTTT.

CDR3 residues: CSVSTTALTEAFF. For the CDR3, the DNA is TGCAGCGTCTCAACCACAGCCCTCACTGAAGCTTTCTTT. V usage is TRBV29-1 and J usage is TRBJ1-1; D ambiguous. From germline, CDR1 is SQVTM and CDR2 ANQGSEA. This CDR3 spans 13 amino acids. Trimming removed 6 bases from V and 4 bases from J, with 15 bases in between.

This rearrangement joins TRBV9 to TRBJ1-2, with 7 bases lining up with TRBD1. Germline V gene sequence: CDR1 SGDLS, CDR2 YYNGEE. The CDR3 runs to 14 residues. V dropped 6 bases and J dropped 8; count of bases not matched to a gene: 13. The CDR3 bases are TGTGCCAGCAAAGGGGAGGCAGGGACAGAAGGCTACACCTTC. It codes for CASKGEAGTEGYTF.

J is TRBJ1-2 and V is TRBV29-1; the D is unclear. From germline, CDR1 is SQVTM and CDR2 ANQGSEA. V lost 3 bases and J 8 bases, leaving 7 bases between the germline ends. The CDR3 is 10 residues long. The CDR3 is CSVDSQGYTF. CDR3 nucleotide sequence: TGCAGCGTTGACAGTCAAGGCTACACCTTC.

This chain uses TRBV18 with TRBJ1-3; D is uncertain. Germline CDR1 KGHSH, CDR2 LQKENI. The CDR3 loop spans 12 amino acids. V lost 2 bases, J lost 8 bases, and 7 bases lay in between. CDR3 protein: CASSPSPDTIYF. The CDR3 DNA is TGTGCCAGCTCACCATCCCCGGACACCATATATTTT.

The chain joins TRBV23-1 to TRBJ1-2, with TRBD1 matching over 10 bases. TRBV23-1 is noted as an ORF with a role that remains uncertain. With V trimmed by 8 bases and J by 7 bases, 1 base remained unmatched. The CDR3 length is 11 residues. CDR3 nucleotide sequence: TGCGCCAGCGGGGACAGGGGTGGCTACACCTTC. This encodes CASGDRGGYTF.